The rows below give T cell receptor beta chains drawn from one sample of a study of T cell changes during pregnancy in multiple sclerosis. Using immunoSEQ multiplex PCR, the repertoire was profiled, and TCRdb retains in-frame clones only, with some absent. The sample has tens of thousands of clones, under 95% seen once; the top ten hold about 1.5%. Sample: peripheral blood, taken in the second trimester of pregnancy. The source of these receptors is a female donor with multiple sclerosis, enrolled in a pregnancy study. Each CDR3 is given with its conserved first and last residue. D genes are given only for firm matches. Clone size is stated in some rows and not others, as once, few, many or a class when expanded.

V	length	size	J	D	CDR3	DNA
TRBV2	13	-	TRBJ2-3	TRBD1	CASSEQGVGTQYF	TGTGCCAGCAGCGAGCAGGGGGTCGGTACGCAGTATTTT
TRBV7-9	14	-	TRBJ2-7	TRBD2	CASSLEGGAYEQYF	TGTGCCAGCAGCTTAGAGGGAGGGGCCTACGAGCAGTACTTC
TRBV20-1	11	once	TRBJ1-2	-	CSASTEGGYTF	TGCAGTGCCTCGACAGAAGGTGGCTACACCTTC
TRBV19	15	-	TRBJ2-3	-	CASRFLAVNTDTQYF	TGTGCCAGTAGGTTTTTGGCGGTGAACACAGATACGCAGTATTTT
TRBV5-6	18	-	TRBJ2-1	TRBD2	CASSRPRLLAGGPVEQFF	TGTGCCAGCAGCCGCCCACGCCTTCTAGCGGGGGGGCCCGTGGAGCAGTTCTTC
TRBV19	16	-	TRBJ1-3	-	CASRGGQRGSGNTIYF	TGTGCCAGCAGAGGCGGACAGCGCGGCTCTGGAAACACCATATATTTT
TRBV25-1	14	-	TRBJ1-2	-	CASRPRVSSYGYTF	TGTGCCAGCAGACCCAGGGTTTCCAGCTATGGCTACACCTTC
TRBV15	12	-	TRBJ1-3	-	CATSIFGNTIYF	TGTGCCACCAGTATTTTTGGAAACACCATATATTTT
TRBV19	13	-	TRBJ1-1	-	CASKATGNTEAFF	TGTGCCAGTAAAGCGACAGGGAACACTGAAGCTTTCTTT
TRBV5-1	14	-	TRBJ2-3	-	CASSQAGRTDTQYF	TGCGCCAGCAGCCAGGCGGGTCGGACAGATACGCAGTATTTT
TRBV2	15	-	TRBJ1-2	TRBD1	CAGETGGASVGGYTF	TGTGCCGGCGAGACAGGGGGCGCATCCGTCGGTGGCTACACCTTC
TRBV7-3	18	-	TRBJ2-5	TRBD2	CASSSVGTSGGVQETQYF	TGTGCCAGCAGTTCCGTAGGGACTAGCGGGGGGGTCCAAGAGACCCAGTACTTC
TRBV30	13	-	TRBJ2-5	-	CAWSVHLFETQYF	TGTGCCTGGAGTGTACACCTTTTCGAGACCCAGTACTTC
TRBV5-4	13	few	TRBJ1-1	TRBD1	CASSLDRDTEAFF	TGTGCCAGCAGCCTGGACAGGGACACTGAAGCTTTCTTT
TRBV5-4	14	-	TRBJ2-1	-	CASSLMTVGYEQFF	TGTGCCAGCAGCTTGATGACAGTAGGCTATGAGCAGTTCTTC
TRBV30	11	-	TRBJ1-1	-	CAWRREAVLTF	TGTGCCTGGAGAAGAGAGGCAGTCCTTACCTTT
TRBV4-1	14	-	TRBJ1-1	-	CASSQMARQAEAFF	TGCGCCAGCAGCCAAATGGCCAGGCAGGCTGAAGCTTTCTTT
TRBV29-1	14	-	TRBJ1-4	TRBD1	CSALSGTGREKLFF	TGCAGCGCTCTCTCCGGGACAGGGCGCGAAAAACTGTTTTTT
TRBV11-2	14	-	TRBJ1-6	-	CASSLVTDNSPLHF	TGTGCCAGCAGCTTAGTCACGGATAATTCACCCCTCCACTTT
TRBV4-3	15	-	TRBJ1-1	TRBD1	CASSQLQGFGTEAFF	TGCGCCAGCAGCCAACTACAGGGGTTTGGGACTGAAGCTTTCTTT